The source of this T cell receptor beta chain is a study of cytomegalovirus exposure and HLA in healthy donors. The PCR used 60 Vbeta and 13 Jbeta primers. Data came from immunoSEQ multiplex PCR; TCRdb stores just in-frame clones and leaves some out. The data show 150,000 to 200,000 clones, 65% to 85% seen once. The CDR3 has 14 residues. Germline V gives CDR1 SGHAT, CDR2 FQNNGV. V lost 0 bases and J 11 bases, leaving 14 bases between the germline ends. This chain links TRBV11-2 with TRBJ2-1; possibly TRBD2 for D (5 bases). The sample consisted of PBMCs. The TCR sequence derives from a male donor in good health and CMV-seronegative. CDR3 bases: TGTGCCAGCAGCTTAGATCGGACTCGTGGAAAGCAGTTCTTC. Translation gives CASSLDRTRGKQFF.